The entry that follows covers one T cell receptor (beta chain) sequence. Its specific antigen is unknown. No base-level quality is on record; no much larger clone is a single base apart. These data belong to a study of control samples from healthy donors and cancer patients (dated by TCRdb to between 2020 and 2021). The library was made by the immunoSEQ multiplex PCR assay. TCRdb carries this immuneACCESS record with in-frame sequences only. Its versions omit some clonotypes, under half of them owing to an unresolved V gene in the studies checked, with the rest unexplained. Present in this sample are 90,000 to 110,000 clones, roughly nine tenths of which were seen just once. More than 3.5% of the sample lies in the top ten. The sequence came from a human donor in good health. The donor label of this sample is uncertain. Sample: blood.

The nucleotides read TGTGCCAGTATGGGACGCTCATGGGGGGACAGGGGAATCTACGAGCAGTACTTC. Translated, this is CASMGRSWGDRGIYEQYF. The rearrangement joined TRBV19 to TRBJ2-7, with 10 bases aligning to TRBD1. From the cysteine through the phenylalanine, the CDR3 covers 18 amino acids. The sequence is cut down to CDR3 DNA, 54 bases in frame from base 1. The germline V and J ends show losses of 7 bases and 3 bases respectively, and no gene match explains 18 bases of the junction. CDR1 and CDR2 (LNHDA, SQIVND) derive from the germline V gene (reference sequence).